This is a list of T cell receptor beta chains from one sample in a study of cytomegalovirus exposure and HLA in healthy donors. The data were produced by immunoSEQ multiplex PCR, yet TCRdb's version contains in-frame clones alone and is incomplete. The sample records over 120,000 clones, 80% to 90% being singletons. Sequencing input: PBMCs. These receptors were taken from a woman between 25 and 40 years old in good health and CMV-seropositive. Each CDR3 is given with its conserved first and last residue. The D gene is left open where the match is weak. Size tells how often a clone was seen (once, few, many) or the class of an expanded clone, and some rows leave it out.

CDR3 protein: CASRFARGNTGELFF; CDR3 DNA: TGTGCCAGCAGATTCGCCAGGGGGAACACCGGGGAGCTGTTTTTT; J gene: TRBJ2-2; D gene: NA; CDR3 length: 15; V gene: TRBV6-5; clone size: once
CDR3 protein: CASSSRDFIDEQFF; CDR3 DNA: TGTGCCAGCAGCTCCCGAGACTTCATCGATGAGCAGTTCTTC; J gene: TRBJ2-1; D gene: NA; CDR3 length: 14; V gene: TRBV13; clone size: NA
CDR3 protein: CASSLQGAAGELFF; CDR3 DNA: TGTGCCAGCAGCTTACAGGGGGCCGCCGGGGAGCTGTTTTTT; J gene: TRBJ2-2; D gene: TRBD1; CDR3 length: 14; V gene: TRBV7-3; clone size: NA
CDR3 protein: CASSQGLTSGSKNEQFF; CDR3 DNA: TGCGCCAGCAGCCAAGGCCTGACTAGCGGGAGCAAAAATGAGCAGTTCTTC; J gene: TRBJ2-1; D gene: TRBD2; CDR3 length: 17; V gene: TRBV4-1; clone size: NA
CDR3 protein: CAILLERGGGYTF; CDR3 DNA: TGTGCCATTCTTTTGGAGAGAGGGGGTGGCTACACCTTC; J gene: TRBJ1-2; D gene: NA; CDR3 length: 13; V gene: TRBV28; clone size: NA
CDR3 protein: CASSSNSRDPTVTPQYF; CDR3 DNA: TGTGCCAGCAGTTCCAACTCGCGGGACCCAACGGTTACGCCCCAGTACTTC; J gene: TRBJ2-5; D gene: NA; CDR3 length: 17; V gene: TRBV25-1; clone size: NA
CDR3 protein: CASSLAQGYEQYF; CDR3 DNA: TGTGCCAGCAGCTTAGCGCAGGGTTACGAGCAGTACTTC; J gene: TRBJ2-7; D gene: NA; CDR3 length: 13; V gene: TRBV7-2; clone size: NA
CDR3 protein: CASSLGQHNEQFF; CDR3 DNA: TGTGCCAGCAGCCTGGGGCAGCACAATGAGCAGTTCTTC; J gene: TRBJ2-1; D gene: NA; CDR3 length: 13; V gene: TRBV7-9; clone size: NA
CDR3 protein: CASSSPSSSLIEYF; CDR3 DNA: TGTGCCAGCAGTTCCCCCTCCTCGTCCCTAATCGAGTACTTC; J gene: TRBJ2-7; D gene: NA; CDR3 length: 14; V gene: TRBV28; clone size: NA
CDR3 protein: CASSPGGIAGYTF; CDR3 DNA: TGTGCCAGCAGTCCAGGGGGTATTGCGGGCTACACCTTC; J gene: TRBJ1-2; D gene: TRBD1; CDR3 length: 13; V gene: TRBV25-1; clone size: NA
CDR3 protein: CASSILAVYNEQFF; CDR3 DNA: TGTGCCAGCAGCATACTAGCGGTTTACAATGAGCAGTTCTTC; J gene: TRBJ2-1; D gene: TRBD2; CDR3 length: 14; V gene: TRBV28; clone size: NA
CDR3 protein: CASRGSSNTGELFF; CDR3 DNA: TGTGCCAGCAGGGGTAGCTCGAACACCGGGGAGCTGTTTTTT; J gene: TRBJ2-2; D gene: NA; CDR3 length: 14; V gene: TRBV27; clone size: NA
CDR3 protein: CASSLVPAGEKETQYF; CDR3 DNA: TGCGCCAGCAGCTTGGTACCAGCGGGAGAAAAAGAGACCCAGTACTTC; J gene: TRBJ2-5; D gene: TRBD2; CDR3 length: 16; V gene: TRBV5-1; clone size: NA
CDR3 protein: CASSSRGPLHF; CDR3 DNA: TGTGCCAGCAGCTCGCGGGGACCCCTCCACTTT; J gene: TRBJ1-6; D gene: NA; CDR3 length: 11; V gene: TRBV2; clone size: NA
CDR3 protein: CASSRQGAGGYTF; CDR3 DNA: TGTGCCAGCAGCAGACAGGGGGCGGGTGGCTACACCTTC; J gene: TRBJ1-2; D gene: TRBD1; CDR3 length: 13; V gene: TRBV27; clone size: NA
CDR3 protein: CASRPLQGNTIYF; CDR3 DNA: TGTGCCAGCAGGCCATTACAGGGAAACACCATATATTTT; J gene: TRBJ1-3; D gene: NA; CDR3 length: 13; V gene: TRBV6-6; clone size: NA
CDR3 protein: CATLRGGMPDYGYTF; CDR3 DNA: TGTGCCACCCTGAGAGGGGGTATGCCCGACTATGGCTACACCTTC; J gene: TRBJ1-2; D gene: NA; CDR3 length: 15; V gene: TRBV13; clone size: NA
CDR3 protein: CGRGGDEKLFF; CDR3 DNA: TGTGGGCGAGGGGGGGACGAAAAACTGTTTTTT; J gene: TRBJ1-4; D gene: NA; CDR3 length: 11; V gene: TRBV6-7; clone size: NA
CDR3 protein: CASSQLRGRKDEQYF; CDR3 DNA: TGCGCCAGCAGTCAACTCCGCGGGAGGAAAGACGAGCAGTACTTC; J gene: TRBJ2-7; D gene: TRBD2; CDR3 length: 15; V gene: TRBV23-1; clone size: once
CDR3 protein: CASSRTAITDTQYF; CDR3 DNA: TGTGCCAGCAGTCGGACAGCGATCACAGATACGCAGTATTTT; J gene: TRBJ2-3; D gene: NA; CDR3 length: 14; V gene: TRBV28; clone size: NA
CDR3 protein: CASSPGQVFYEQYF; CDR3 DNA: TGTGCCAGCTCCCCGGGACAGGTTTTCTACGAGCAGTACTTC; J gene: TRBJ2-7; D gene: TRBD1; CDR3 length: 14; V gene: TRBV18; clone size: NA
CDR3 protein: CASSVDPSGSTDTQYF; CDR3 DNA: TGTGCCAGCAGCGTAGATCCTAGCGGTAGCACAGATACGCAGTATTTT; J gene: TRBJ2-3; D gene: TRBD2; CDR3 length: 16; V gene: TRBV9; clone size: NA
CDR3 protein: CASSPNRWTEAFF; CDR3 DNA: TGTGCCAGCAGCCCAAACCGGTGGACTGAAGCTTTCTTT; J gene: TRBJ1-1; D gene: NA; CDR3 length: 13; V gene: TRBV28; clone size: NA
CDR3 protein: CASIHDSGGSQYF; CDR3 DNA: TGCGCCAGCATCCATGACTCAGGGGGAAGCCAGTACTTC; J gene: TRBJ2-7; D gene: TRBD1; CDR3 length: 13; V gene: TRBV5-1; clone size: few
CDR3 protein: CASSPPRGANYGYTF; CDR3 DNA: TGTGCCAGCAGCCCCCCCCGGGGAGCTAACTATGGCTACACCTTC; J gene: TRBJ1-2; D gene: NA; CDR3 length: 15; V gene: TRBV4-2; clone size: NA
CDR3 protein: CASRGAGAHNEQFF; CDR3 DNA: TGTGCCAGCAGAGGTGCGGGAGCCCACAATGAGCAGTTCTTC; J gene: TRBJ2-1; D gene: TRBD2; CDR3 length: 14; V gene: TRBV28; clone size: NA
CDR3 protein: CASRQGQDEQYF; CDR3 DNA: TGCGCCAGCAGACAGGGCCAGGACGAGCAGTACTTC; J gene: TRBJ2-7; D gene: NA; CDR3 length: 12; V gene: TRBV5-1; clone size: NA
CDR3 protein: CASNWQGGYGYTF; CDR3 DNA: TGTGCCAGCAATTGGCAGGGAGGCTATGGCTACACCTTC; J gene: TRBJ1-2; D gene: NA; CDR3 length: 13; V gene: TRBV6-6; clone size: NA
CDR3 protein: CASSLSGQGFPQYF; CDR3 DNA: TGTGCCAGCAGTTTATCCGGACAGGGGTTCCCGCAGTACTTC; J gene: TRBJ2-7; D gene: TRBD1; CDR3 length: 14; V gene: TRBV27; clone size: NA
CDR3 protein: CASSLASGGGAYEQYF; CDR3 DNA: TGTGCCAGCAGCCTAGCATCCGGCGGGGGAGCCTACGAGCAGTACTTC; J gene: TRBJ2-7; D gene: TRBD2; CDR3 length: 16; V gene: TRBV7-2; clone size: NA
CDR3 protein: CASGEQGVHGYTF; CDR3 DNA: TGTGCCAGCGGAGAACAGGGGGTTCATGGCTACACCTTC; J gene: TRBJ1-2; D gene: TRBD1; CDR3 length: 13; V gene: TRBV28; clone size: NA
CDR3 protein: CASSRTGNAYEQYF; CDR3 DNA: TGTGCCAGCAGCCGGACAGGTAACGCCTACGAGCAGTACTTC; J gene: TRBJ2-7; D gene: TRBD1; CDR3 length: 14; V gene: TRBV7-2; clone size: NA
CDR3 protein: CASSLMRVGVDTQYF; CDR3 DNA: TGCGCCAGCAGCTTGATGCGGGTTGGGGTCGATACGCAGTATTTT; J gene: TRBJ2-3; D gene: NA; CDR3 length: 15; V gene: TRBV5-1; clone size: NA
CDR3 protein: CASSLVPGMSGGIYEQYF; CDR3 DNA: TGTGCCAGCAGCTTAGTTCCAGGAATGAGCGGGGGAATCTACGAGCAGTACTTC; J gene: TRBJ2-7; D gene: TRBD2; CDR3 length: 18; V gene: TRBV7-9; clone size: NA
CDR3 protein: CASSLGRRDTQYF; CDR3 DNA: TGTGCCAGCAGCTTAGGTAGGAGGGATACGCAGTATTTT; J gene: TRBJ2-3; D gene: NA; CDR3 length: 13; V gene: TRBV11-3; clone size: once
CDR3 protein: CASSSLAGGLYNEQFF; CDR3 DNA: TGTGCCAGCAGTTCTCTAGCGGGGGGCCTCTACAATGAGCAGTTCTTC; J gene: TRBJ2-1; D gene: TRBD2; CDR3 length: 16; V gene: TRBV27; clone size: once
CDR3 protein: CASSGGLAGGDNEQFF; CDR3 DNA: TGCGCCAGCAGTGGGGGACTAGCGGGAGGGGACAATGAGCAGTTCTTC; J gene: TRBJ2-1; D gene: TRBD2; CDR3 length: 16; V gene: TRBV10-2; clone size: NA
CDR3 protein: CASSYSIPFMGSPLHF; CDR3 DNA: TGTGCCAGCAGTTACTCGATCCCCTTCATGGGCTCACCCCTCCACTTT; J gene: TRBJ1-6; D gene: NA; CDR3 length: 16; V gene: TRBV6-5; clone size: NA
CDR3 protein: CATSRAILAATQETQYF; CDR3 DNA: TGTGCCACCAGCAGAGCCATTCTAGCGGCCACACAAGAGACCCAGTACTTC; J gene: TRBJ2-5; D gene: TRBD2; CDR3 length: 17; V gene: TRBV15; clone size: few
CDR3 protein: CASSLTGANYEQYF; CDR3 DNA: TGTGCCAGTAGTCTGACAGGGGCCAACTACGAGCAGTACTTC; J gene: TRBJ2-7; D gene: TRBD1; CDR3 length: 14; V gene: TRBV19; clone size: NA
CDR3 protein: CASRVDRGSDTQYF; CDR3 DNA: TGTGCCTCCAGGGTGGACAGGGGATCGGATACGCAGTATTTT; J gene: TRBJ2-3; D gene: TRBD1; CDR3 length: 14; V gene: TRBV2; clone size: NA
CDR3 protein: CASSEFGQINSNQPQHF; CDR3 DNA: TGTGCCAGCAGTGAATTTGGACAGATTAATAGCAATCAGCCCCAGCATTTT; J gene: TRBJ1-5; D gene: NA; CDR3 length: 17; V gene: TRBV6-1; clone size: NA
CDR3 protein: CASSPTRNQETQYF; CDR3 DNA: TGTGCCAGCTCACCCACCAGGAACCAAGAGACCCAGTACTTC; J gene: TRBJ2-5; D gene: NA; CDR3 length: 14; V gene: TRBV18; clone size: NA
CDR3 protein: CSVDDPGQSNYGYTF; CDR3 DNA: TGCAGCGTTGATGACCCGGGACAGAGTAACTATGGCTACACCTTC; J gene: TRBJ1-2; D gene: TRBD1; CDR3 length: 15; V gene: TRBV29-1; clone size: NA
CDR3 protein: CASSYPGGGSDEQYF; CDR3 DNA: TGTGCCAGCAGTTACCCGGGGGGGGGTTCCGACGAGCAGTACTTC; J gene: TRBJ2-7; D gene: TRBD2; CDR3 length: 15; V gene: TRBV6-6; clone size: NA
CDR3 protein: CASSGAESLYGYTF; CDR3 DNA: TGTGCCAGCAGTGGGGCCGAGAGTCTCTATGGCTACACCTTC; J gene: TRBJ1-2; D gene: NA; CDR3 length: 14; V gene: TRBV28; clone size: once
CDR3 protein: CASSLYRDEQFF; CDR3 DNA: TGTGCCAGCAGCTTGTACAGGGATGAGCAGTTCTTC; J gene: TRBJ2-1; D gene: NA; CDR3 length: 12; V gene: TRBV11-2; clone size: NA
CDR3 protein: CASSLITTRQETQYF; CDR3 DNA: TGCGCCAGCAGCTTAATTACGACTAGACAGGAGACCCAGTACTTC; J gene: TRBJ2-5; D gene: NA; CDR3 length: 15; V gene: TRBV5-1; clone size: NA
CDR3 protein: CASSPGLAETDTQYF; CDR3 DNA: TGTGCCAGCAGCCCGGGACTAGCGGAAACAGATACGCAGTATTTT; J gene: TRBJ2-3; D gene: TRBD2; CDR3 length: 15; V gene: TRBV11-3; clone size: NA
CDR3 protein: CAISESASPGEKLFF; CDR3 DNA: TGTGCCATCAGTGAGTCAGCCTCCCCAGGGGAAAAACTGTTTTTT; J gene: TRBJ1-4; D gene: NA; CDR3 length: 15; V gene: TRBV10-3; clone size: NA
CDR3 protein: CASNRDRGAGEQFF; CDR3 DNA: TGTGCCAGCAACCGGGACAGGGGGGCTGGGGAGCAGTTCTTC; J gene: TRBJ2-1; D gene: TRBD1; CDR3 length: 14; V gene: TRBV2; clone size: NA
CDR3 protein: CASSFLDSGGAKNIQYF; CDR3 DNA: TGTGCCAGCAGTTTCTTAGACAGCGGGGGGGCCAAAAACATTCAGTACTTC; J gene: TRBJ2-4; D gene: TRBD2; CDR3 length: 17; V gene: TRBV28; clone size: NA
CDR3 protein: CASSRSQGAEAFF; CDR3 DNA: TGTGCCAGCAGCCGATCTCAGGGGGCTGAAGCTTTCTTT; J gene: TRBJ1-1; D gene: TRBD1; CDR3 length: 13; V gene: TRBV7-8; clone size: few
CDR3 protein: CASSIGTGSSYEQYF; CDR3 DNA: TGTGCCAGTAGTATAGGGACAGGGAGCTCCTACGAGCAGTACTTC; J gene: TRBJ2-7; D gene: TRBD1; CDR3 length: 15; V gene: TRBV19; clone size: many